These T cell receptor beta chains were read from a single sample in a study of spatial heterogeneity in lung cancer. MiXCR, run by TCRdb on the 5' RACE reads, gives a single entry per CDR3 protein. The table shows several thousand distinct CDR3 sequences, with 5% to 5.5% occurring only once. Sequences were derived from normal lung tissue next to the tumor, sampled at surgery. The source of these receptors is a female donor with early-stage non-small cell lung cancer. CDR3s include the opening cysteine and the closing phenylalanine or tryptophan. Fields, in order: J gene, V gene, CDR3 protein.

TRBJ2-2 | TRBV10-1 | CASRSGRFAGELFF
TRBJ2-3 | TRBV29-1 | CSAGAGQTDTQYF
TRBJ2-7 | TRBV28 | CASSLQQIPYYEQYF
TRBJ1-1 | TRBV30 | CACLPTENTEAFF
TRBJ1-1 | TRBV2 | CASSELEDTEAFF
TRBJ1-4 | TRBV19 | CASRPATNEKLFF
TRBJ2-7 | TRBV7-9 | CASSSSPSGRSPSYEQYF
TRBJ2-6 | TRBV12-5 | CASATSGANVLTF
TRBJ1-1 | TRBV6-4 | CASSDSAPPRNTEAFF
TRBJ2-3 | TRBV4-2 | CASSRGRLADTQYF
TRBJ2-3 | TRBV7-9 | CASSTARTGGTDTQYF
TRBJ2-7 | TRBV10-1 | CASSDPDRGSYEQYF
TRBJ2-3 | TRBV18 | CASSPPSGSDTQYF
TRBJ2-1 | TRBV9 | CASSFSQGLNEQFF
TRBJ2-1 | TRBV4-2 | CASSQDPSGTYNEQFF
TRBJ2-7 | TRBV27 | CASSGFGGSSYEQYF
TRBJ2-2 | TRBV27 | CASSNGILARNTGELFF
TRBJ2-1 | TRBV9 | CASSPRSFDNEQFF
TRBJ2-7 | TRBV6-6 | CASRPPGGEVREQYF
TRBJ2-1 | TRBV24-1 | CATSDTGGTGSVNEQFF
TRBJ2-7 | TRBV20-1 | CSALPGQGYEQYF
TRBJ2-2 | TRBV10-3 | CAISDGAKAGELFF
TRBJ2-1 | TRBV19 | CASSIAGGQGFF
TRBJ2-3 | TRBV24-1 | CATSDSPPTDTQYF
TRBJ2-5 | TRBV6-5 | CASSYGSIQYF
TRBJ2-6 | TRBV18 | CASSESGYSGANVLTF
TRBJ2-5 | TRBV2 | CASRDVNQETQYF
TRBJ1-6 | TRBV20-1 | CSARVGTGDSSPLHF
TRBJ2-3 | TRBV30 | CAWSRGRAGGTDTQYF
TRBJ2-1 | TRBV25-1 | CASSRGMVAGYNEQFF
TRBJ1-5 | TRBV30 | CAWAVGPNQPQHF
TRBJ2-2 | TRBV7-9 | CASSVTGRNTGELFF
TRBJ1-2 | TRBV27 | CASSLGTGYGYTF
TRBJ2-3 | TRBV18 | CASSRSGSDTQYF
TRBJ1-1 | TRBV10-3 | CATKEDRGGEAFF
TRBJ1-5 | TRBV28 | CASSPGTYQPQHF
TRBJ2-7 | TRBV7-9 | CASSHEYEQYF
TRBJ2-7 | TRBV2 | CASFGVPSYEQYF
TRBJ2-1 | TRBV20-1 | CSARPLAGVSYNEQFF
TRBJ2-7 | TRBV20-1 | CSAARTGADMREQYF
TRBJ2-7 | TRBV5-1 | CASRRTTRTGTYEQYF
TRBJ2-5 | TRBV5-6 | CASSLFSGRGTQYF
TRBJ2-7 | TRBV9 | CASSPSAGEREQYF
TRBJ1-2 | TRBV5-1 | CASSLENYGYTF